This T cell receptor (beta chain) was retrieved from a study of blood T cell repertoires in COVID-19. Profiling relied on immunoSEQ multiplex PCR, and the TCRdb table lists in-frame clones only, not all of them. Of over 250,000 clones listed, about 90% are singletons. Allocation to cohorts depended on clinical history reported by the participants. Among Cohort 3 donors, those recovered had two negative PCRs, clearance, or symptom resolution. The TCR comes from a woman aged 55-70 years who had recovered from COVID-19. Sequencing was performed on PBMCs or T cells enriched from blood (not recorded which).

CDR3: CASRGVGGSTEAFF. The CDR3 nucleotides are TGCGCCAGCAGGGGAGTAGGGGGTAGTACTGAAGCTTTCTTT. This chain uses TRBV10-2 with TRBJ1-1; perhaps TRBD1 as D (6 bases). V gave up 6 bases and J gave up 5 bases, with 16 bases separating them. The CDR3 contains 14 residues. Germline V gives CDR1 WSHSY, CDR2 SAAADI.